The TCR beta chain under discussion was sequenced for a study of identical twins. V was clipped by 4 bases and J by 0 bases, with 10 bases between them. There are 14 residues in the CDR3. From germline, CDR1 is MNHEY and CDR2 SMNVEV (reference sequence). Only one count was recorded for this clonotype. The antigen is undetermined. Findings and limits, study-wide: An excess of low generation probability was shown by twin-shared out-of-frame alpha sequences. Within beta out-of-frame sequences, the excess sharing observed between twins was weaker.

Template switching introduced a universal primer site, and the cDNA bore unique molecular identifiers. One entry per CDR3 protein results from TCRdb running MiXCR on the 5' RACE reads. In the table there are about 660,000 distinct CDR3 sequences, 8.5% to 9.5% of which are singletons. The same specimen was also included in a second study, on yellow fever vaccine responses in identical twins.

The clonotype comes from a woman aged 18 to 35 in good health. V gene TRBV27 combines with J gene TRBJ2-7; D could derive from TRBD1 or TRBD2 (5 bases each). Sequencing was carried out using PBMCs. DNA of the CDR3: TGTGCCAGCAGTTCCTGGGACCGCTCCTACGAGCAGTACTTC. Translating gives CASSSWDRSYEQYF.